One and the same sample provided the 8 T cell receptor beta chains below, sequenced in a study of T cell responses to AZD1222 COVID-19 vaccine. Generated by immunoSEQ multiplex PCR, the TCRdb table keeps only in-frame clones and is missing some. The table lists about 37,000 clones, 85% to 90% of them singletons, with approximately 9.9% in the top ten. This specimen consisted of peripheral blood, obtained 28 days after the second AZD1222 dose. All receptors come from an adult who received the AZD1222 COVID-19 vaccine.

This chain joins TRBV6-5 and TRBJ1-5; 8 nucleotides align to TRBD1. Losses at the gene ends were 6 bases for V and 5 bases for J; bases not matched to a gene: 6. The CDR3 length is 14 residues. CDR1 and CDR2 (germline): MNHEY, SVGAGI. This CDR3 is CASSRRGRDQPQHF. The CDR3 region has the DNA TGTGCCAGCAGCCGCAGGGGGCGCGATCAGCCCCAGCATTTT.

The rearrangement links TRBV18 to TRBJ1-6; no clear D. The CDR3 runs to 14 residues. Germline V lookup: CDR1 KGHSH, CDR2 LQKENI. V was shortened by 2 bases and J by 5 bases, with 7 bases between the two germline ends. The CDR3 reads CASSPGRDNSPLHF. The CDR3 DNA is TGTGCCAGCTCACCAGGACGGGATAATTCACCCCTCCACTTT.

The CDR3 coding sequence is TGCGCCAGCAGCTTGGAAGGGGCAACTGGAAACACCATATATTTT. This gives the protein CASSLEGATGNTIYF. The rearrangement links TRBV5-1 to TRBJ1-3, with D possibly being TRBD1 (5 bases). V lost 0 bases to trimming and J lost 2 bases, with 9 bases between them. The CDR3 runs 15 residues. Germline V lookup: CDR1 SGHRS, CDR2 YFSETQ.

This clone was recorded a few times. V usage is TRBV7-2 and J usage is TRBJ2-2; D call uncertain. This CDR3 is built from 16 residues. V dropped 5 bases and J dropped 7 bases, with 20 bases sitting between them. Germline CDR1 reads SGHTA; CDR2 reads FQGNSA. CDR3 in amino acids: CASSPHRVLSDGELFF. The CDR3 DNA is TGTGCCAGCAGCCCACACCGGGTGTTATCGGACGGGGAGCTGTTTTTT.

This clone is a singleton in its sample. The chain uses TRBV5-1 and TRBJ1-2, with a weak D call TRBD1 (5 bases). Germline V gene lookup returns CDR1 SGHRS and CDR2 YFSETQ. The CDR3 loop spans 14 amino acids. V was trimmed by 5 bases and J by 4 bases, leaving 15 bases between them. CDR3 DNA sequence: TGCGCCAGCAGTAAGACAGACTCGGGCTATGGCTACACCTTC. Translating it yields CASSKTDSGYGYTF.

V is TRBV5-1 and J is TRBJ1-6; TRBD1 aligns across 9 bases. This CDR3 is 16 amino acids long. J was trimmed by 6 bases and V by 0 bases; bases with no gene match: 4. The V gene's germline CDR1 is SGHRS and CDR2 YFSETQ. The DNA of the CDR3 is TGCGCCAGCAGCTTGGGGTTGGACAGGGGTAATTCACCCCTCCACTTT. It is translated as CASSLGLDRGNSPLHF.

Here the CDR3 DNA reads TGTGCCAGCAGCTTAAATTTCGGGACGGACTACAATGAGCAGTTCTTC. Translation: CASSLNFGTDYNEQFF. This rearrangement joins TRBV7-3 to TRBJ2-1, with D possibly being TRBD1 or TRBD2 (5 bases each). This CDR3 has 16 residues. V lost 1 base, J lost 3 bases, and 13 bases lay in between. Germline V lookup: CDR1 SGHTA, CDR2 FQGTGA. Combining the CDR3 with reference TRBV7-3 and TRBJ2-1 gives the whole variable domain GAGVSQTPSNKVTEKGKYVELRCDPISGHTALYWYRQSLGQGPEFLIYFQGTGAADDSGLPNDRFFAVRPEGSVSTLKIQRTERGDSAVYLCASSLNFGTDYNEQFFGPGTRLTVL.

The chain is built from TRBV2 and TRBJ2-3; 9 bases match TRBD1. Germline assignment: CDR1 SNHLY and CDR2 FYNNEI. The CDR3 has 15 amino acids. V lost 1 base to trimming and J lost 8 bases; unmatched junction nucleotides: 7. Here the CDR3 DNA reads TGTGCCAGCAGTGAAGGGGACAGGGACGCCAGTACGCAGTATTTT. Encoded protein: CASSEGDRDASTQYF.